Listed here are 19 T cell receptor beta chains from one sample, sequenced in a study of PD-1 blockade in classical Hodgkin lymphoma. Every patient was affected by relapse after autologous stem cell transplantation, while exposure to brentuximab vedotin was not uniform. Assay: immunoSEQ multiplex PCR; the TCRdb copy retains only in-frame clones and omits some. The repertoire holds 31,000 or so clones, over 70% seen once, with about 4% in the top ten. The sample was peripheral blood mononuclear cells (PBMCs), taken before the second cycle of nivolumab. The receptor source for this set is a human donor with classical Hodgkin lymphoma.

This chain connects TRBV5-6 to TRBJ2-1, with D hard to call. CDR3 length: 14 residues. From germline, CDR1 is SGHDT and CDR2 YYEEEE. V was pared by 1 base and J by 3 bases, with 8 bases between. As DNA, the CDR3 is TGTGCCAGCAGCTTGAGGTTAAGCTACAATGAGCAGTTCTTC. This codes for CASSLRLSYNEQFF.

This chain links TRBV5-1 with TRBJ1-1, with a weak D call TRBD1 (5 bases). CDR1 is SGHRS and CDR2 is YFSETQ in the germline V gene. The germline V and J ends were trimmed by 3 bases and 1 base, with 13 bases remaining between them. The CDR3 consists of 15 residues. DNA for the CDR3: TGCGCCAGCAGCTCATGGGGACCGGCGAACACTGAAGCTTTCTTT. As protein: CASSSWGPANTEAFF.

V and J are TRBV30 and TRBJ2-1; D remains ambiguous. Looked up from germline, CDR1 is GTSNPN and CDR2 is SVGIG (reference sequence). Trimming shortened V by 7 bases and J by 1 base, and 17 bases separated the two germline ends. The CDR3 totals 15 residues. The CDR3 sequence is CALRTAMNSYNEQFF. The CDR3 DNA sequence: TGTGCCTTGAGGACGGCCATGAATTCCTACAATGAGCAGTTCTTC.

The chain couples TRBV23-1 to TRBJ1-1, with TRBD1 as a possible D gene (6 bases). TRBV23-1 is assigned to the ORF class and has an uncertain function. Trimming shortened V by 6 bases and J by 2 bases, and 19 bases separated the two germline ends. This CDR3 comprises 16 residues. The CDR3 DNA reads as TGCGCCAGCAGCCAGGGGTGGAGGACCACTAACACTGAAGCTTTCTTT. It specifies CASSQGWRTTNTEAFF.

The chain carries TRBV20-1 and TRBJ2-5; D gene unclear. Germline V gene lookup returns CDR1 DFQATT and CDR2 SNEGSKA (reference sequence). This CDR3 has 11 amino acids. CDR3 DNA sequence: TGCAGCGGTCGGATCGGGGAGACCCAGTACTTC. Protein: CSGRIGETQYF.

This clone has only a few counts. The rearrangement joins TRBV5-1 to TRBJ2-2, with TRBD2 as a possible D gene (5 bases). Looked up from germline, CDR1 is SGHRS and CDR2 is YFSETQ. Trimming pared 3 bases from V and 11 bases from J, leaving 14 bases between. This CDR3 comprises 13 residues. For the CDR3, the DNA is TGCGCCAGCAGCTGGCCGGACTCCCAAGAGCTGTTTTTT. It codes for CASSWPDSQELFF.

This clone occurred once. CDR3 in amino acids: CAWSVWGGRTGELFF. CDR3 in DNA: TGTGCCTGGAGTGTATGGGGCGGTCGCACCGGGGAGCTGTTTTTT. The rearrangement links TRBV30 to TRBJ2-2; a possible D gene is TRBD1 (5 bases). V gave up 0 bases and J gave up 4 bases, with 12 bases separating them. In germline, CDR1 is GTSNPN, CDR2 SVGIG (reference sequence). The CDR3 extends over 15 amino acids. Full variable domain (outside the CDR3, taken from reference TRBV30 and TRBJ2-2): SQTIHQWPATLVQPVGSPLSLECTVEGTSNPNLYWYRQAAGRGLQLLFYSVGIGQISSEVPQNLSASRPQDRQFILSSKKLLLSDSGFYLCAWSVWGGRTGELFFGEGSRLTVL.

This clone has only a few counts. The chain combines TRBV6-5 with TRBJ1-5; D not resolved. This CDR3 has 13 residues. V was cut by 6 bases and J by 2 bases, with 8 bases left in between. Germline lookup yields CDR1 MNHEY and CDR2 SVGAGI. The CDR3 region has the DNA TGTGCCAGCAGCTCAGTGGGCAATCAGCCCCAGCATTTT. It yields the protein CASSSVGNQPQHF.

The chain has TRBV6-5 and TRBJ1-1; 7 positions match TRBD1. The ends lost 7 bases at V and 7 bases at J; junction bases unmatched: 15. The CDR3 has 15 amino acids. CDR1 is MNHEY, CDR2 SVGAGI, per germline. The CDR3 sequence is CASNSDRPPWGEAFF. The CDR3 DNA sequence: TGTGCCAGCAACTCGGACAGGCCCCCCTGGGGTGAAGCTTTCTTT.

The chain links TRBV9 to TRBJ1-1; D might be TRBD1 (6 bases). V was shortened by 3 bases and J by 1 base, with 10 bases between the two germline ends. Germline CDR1 and CDR2: SGDLS and YYNGEE. The CDR3 is 14 residues long. The CDR3 spells CASSGGAENTEAFF. In DNA form, the CDR3 reads TGTGCCAGCAGCGGGGGGGCGGAGAACACTGAAGCTTTCTTT.

By proportion, this clone is medium-sized. The gene calls are TRBV19 and TRBJ1-2; a weak D match, TRBD1 (5 bases). Germline V gives CDR1 LNHDA, CDR2 SQIVND (reference sequence). V shed 4 bases and J shed 4 bases, with 22 bases lying between them. The CDR3 loop spans 17 amino acids. The CDR3 region has the DNA TGTGCCAGTAGTACATCGGGGGAGGGTCTAGGACCCTATGGCTACACCTTC. Its translation is CASSTSGEGLGPYGYTF.

The chain uses TRBV30 and TRBJ2-1; tentative D call: TRBD1 (6 bases). Trimming took off 0 bases at V and 6 bases at J, with 15 bases between the two ends. CDR3 size: 15 residues. CDR1 GTSNPN and CDR2 SVGIG come from the germline V gene (reference sequence). The CDR3 DNA sequence: TGTGCCTGGAGTGTAGTCTGGGGGCTAGCCAATGAGCAGTTCTTC. It yields the protein CAWSVVWGLANEQFF.

V is TRBV29-1 and J is TRBJ1-1; TRBD1 matches 8 bases. The J segment lost 10 bases and the V segment lost 5 bases, leaving 6 bases of the junction unmatched. Germline V gives CDR1 SQVTM, CDR2 ANQGSEA. There are 11 residues in the CDR3. The CDR3 loop is CSVNLDRGAFF. In DNA form, the CDR3 reads TGCAGCGTTAATCTAGACAGGGGAGCTTTCTTT.

This clone was counted a few times. The chain couples TRBV11-1 to TRBJ1-6; no reliable D call. Trimming shortened V by 5 bases and J by 7 bases, and 9 bases separated the two germline ends. This CDR3 is built from 13 residues. From germline, CDR1 is SGHAT and CDR2 FQDESV (reference sequence). The CDR3 here is CASSPLGNSPLHF. The DNA for the CDR3 is TGTGCCAGCAGCCCCCTAGGCAATTCACCCCTCCACTTT.

The sample holds a few counts of this clone. Other DNA sequences of this sample code for an identical CDR3. The genes are TRBV27 and TRBJ2-7; D is undetermined. V was clipped by 4 bases and J by 0 bases, with 7 bases between them. Germline V gene data show CDR1 as MNHEY and CDR2 as SMNVEV (reference sequence). The length of the CDR3 is 13 residues. In DNA form, the CDR3 reads TGTGCCAGCAGTTCAGGAACCTCCTACGAGCAGTACTTC. This translates into CASSSGTSYEQYF.

The chain combines TRBV4-2 with TRBJ2-3, with 7 bases aligning to TRBD2. The CDR3 is 15 amino acids. Germline values: CDR1 LGHNA, CDR2 YNFKEQ. With 2 bases clipped from V and 0 bases from J, the junction kept 2 bases outside the gene matches. CDR3 amino acids: CASSQLSGSTDTQYF. CDR3 nucleotide sequence: TGTGCCAGCAGCCAACTTAGCGGGAGCACAGATACGCAGTATTTT.

The chain joins TRBV7-9 to TRBJ1-5; D is perhaps TRBD1 (5 bases). The CDR3 is made up of 16 amino acids. V lost 5 bases, J lost 2 bases, and 16 bases lay in between. Looked up from germline, CDR1 is SEHNR and CDR2 is FQNEAQ (reference sequence). The CDR3 loop is CASSPPGRDGNQPQHF. CDR3 nucleotides: TGTGCCAGCAGCCCCCCCGGCAGGGATGGCAATCAGCCCCAGCATTTT.

The V gene is TRBV28, the J gene TRBJ2-2; no reliable D call. Trimming took 2 bases from V and 2 from J, leaving 12 bases between them. Germline-derived CDR1 and CDR2 are MDHEN and SYDVKM. This CDR3 spans 16 amino acids. The CDR3 DNA reads as TGTGCCAGCAGTTTACTTAGGGATTCCAACACCGGGGAGCTGTTTTTT. Translation gives CASSLLRDSNTGELFF. The full variable domain, its missing parts supplied by reference TRBV28 and TRBJ2-2, is DVKVTQSSRYLVKRTGEKVFLECVQDMDHENMFWYRQDPGLGLRLIYFSYDVKMKEKGDIPEGYSVSREKKERFSLILESASTNQTSMYLCASSLLRDSNTGELFFGEGSRLTVL.

This clone was counted only a few times. V gene TRBV6-5 combines with J gene TRBJ2-7; 7 nucleotides line up with TRBD2. Germline lookup yields CDR1 MNHEY and CDR2 SVGAGI. CDR3 size: 15 residues. With 0 bases clipped from V and 1 base from J, the junction kept 3 bases outside the gene matches. The CDR3 sequence: CASSYSSGQSYEQYF. Written as DNA, the CDR3 is TGTGCCAGCAGTTACTCTAGCGGGCAGTCCTACGAGCAGTACTTC.